Listed here is a single T cell receptor (beta chain). Its target is unknown. The sample comes from a study of T cell responses to AZD1222 COVID-19 vaccine. Regarding the study as a whole: Spike was spanned by vaccine-associated CD4 TCRs, which were dominant at 160-218 and 743-854. Of spike-specific TCRs, nearly half reportedly target regions left unmutated in variants. Spike-specific TCRs gained breadth and depth after people received two AZD1222 doses. Donors were largely white British and mainly female; clonal diversity was possibly underestimated.

The CDR3 consists of 13 residues. CDR1 is MDHEN, CDR2 SYDVKM, per germline. V lost 7 bases and J 0 bases, leaving 9 bases between the germline ends. Measured with immunoSEQ multiplex PCR; TCRdb has only the in-frame clones, and not every one. The sample shows 95,000 to 130,000 clones, just over 85% of them seen only once. The specimen was peripheral blood, collected on day 0 of AZD1222 vaccination. The chain combines TRBV28 with TRBJ1-2; D gene unclear. The receptor was isolated from an adult in good health. CDR3 residues: CASTTDPNYGYTF. The CDR3 DNA reads as TGTGCCAGCACGACTGACCCTAACTATGGCTACACCTTC.